This TCR beta chain was sequenced in a study of cytomegalovirus exposure and HLA in healthy donors. Study as a whole: Some 85 million unique TCRs from HLA-typed donors were held in an early data release.

Primers: 60 Vbeta forward and 13 Jbeta reverse. The assay was immunoSEQ multiplex PCR, and TCRdb's table has in-frame clones only and misses some. The sample lists tens of thousands of clones, about 77% occurring once. This CDR3 is built from 12 residues. Germline CDR1 MNHNS, CDR2 SASEGT. V lost 10 bases and J lost 1, with 11 bases in between. The J gene is TRBJ2-7, the V gene TRBV6-1, with a weak D call TRBD1 (6 bases). This clonotype originated in a male donor in good health and CMV-seropositive. Sequencing was done on a sample of PBMCs. The CDR3 is CATGQNSYEQYF. CDR3 in DNA: TGTGCCACAGGACAGAATTCCTACGAGCAGTACTTC.